This T cell receptor beta chain was obtained from a study of blood T cell repertoires in COVID-19. Looking at the study overall: Spain, Italy and the United States supplied samples that represented acute and convalescent COVID-19. The analysed material was cDNA or gDNA that came from T cells, B-cell-depleted T cells, or PBMCs.

Per the study methods: Reference gene primer amplification gave nucleated cell count estimates. Produced via immunoSEQ multiplex PCR; TCRdb's table is partial and in-frame only. V, J and clone size are those of that table, while D and trimming were read from the DNA. This sample has fewer than 300,000 clones, with 65% to 90% found just once. V shed 3 bases and J shed 2 bases, with 8 bases lying between them. The CDR3 sequence is 13 residues long. This receptor was taken from a middle-aged man with active or convalescent COVID-19. Sequences were obtained from peripheral blood. The rearrangement uses TRBV12-3 or TRBV12-4 and TRBJ2-7, with D possibly being TRBD2 (5 bases). DNA for the CDR3: TGTGCCAGCAGTTTCGCGACTACCTACGAGCAGTACTTC. Protein sequence: CASSFATTYEQYF.